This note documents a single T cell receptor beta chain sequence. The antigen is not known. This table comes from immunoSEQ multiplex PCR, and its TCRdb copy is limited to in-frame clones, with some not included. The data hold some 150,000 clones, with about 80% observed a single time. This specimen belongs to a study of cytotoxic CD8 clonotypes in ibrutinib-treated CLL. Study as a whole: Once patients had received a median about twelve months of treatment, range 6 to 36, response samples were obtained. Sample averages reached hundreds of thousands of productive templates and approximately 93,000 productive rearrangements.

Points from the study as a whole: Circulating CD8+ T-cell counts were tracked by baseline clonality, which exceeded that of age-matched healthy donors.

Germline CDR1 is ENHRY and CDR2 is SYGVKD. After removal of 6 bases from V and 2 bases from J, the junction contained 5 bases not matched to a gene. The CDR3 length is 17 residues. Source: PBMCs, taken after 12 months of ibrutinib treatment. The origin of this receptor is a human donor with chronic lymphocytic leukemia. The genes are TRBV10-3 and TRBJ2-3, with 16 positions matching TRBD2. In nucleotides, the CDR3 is TGTGCCATCAGCGGGACTAGCGGGAGGGTAAACACAGATACGCAGTATTTT. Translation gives CAISGTSGRVNTDTQYF.